What follows are 2 T cell receptor beta chains derived from one specimen sequenced in a study of cytomegalovirus exposure and HLA in healthy donors. The study ran its PCR with 60 Vbeta and 13 Jbeta primers. The repertoire was sequenced with immunoSEQ multiplex PCR; TCRdb's copy has only in-frame clones and lacks some. The table lists about 37,000 clones. The sequenced sample consisted of PBMCs. The source of these receptors is a human donor in good health.

The rearrangement joins TRBV19 to TRBJ1-5; 9 positions match TRBD1. V shed 3 bases and J 0 bases; nucleotides not matched to a gene: 6. This CDR3 has 17 amino acids. From germline, CDR1 is LNHDA and CDR2 SQIVND (reference sequence). Here the CDR3 reads CASSIKGQGYSNQPQHF. The CDR3 DNA reads as TGTGCCAGTAGTATTAAGGGACAGGGTTATAGCAATCAGCCCCAGCATTTT. The full variable domain, in which reference TRBV19 and TRBJ1-5 provide the parts outside the CDR3, is DGGITQSPKYLFRKEGQNVTLSCEQNLNHDAMYWYRQDPGQGLRLIYYSQIVNDFQKGDIAEGYSVSREKKESFPLTVTSAQKNPTAFYLCASSIKGQGYSNQPQHFGDGTRLSIL.

The rearrangement links TRBV5-1 to TRBJ1-1; D ambiguous. The V and J ends lost 4 bases and 1 base respectively, with 8 bases between them. The CDR3 has 13 residues. CDR1 and CDR2 (germline): SGHRS, YFSETQ. CDR3: CASSPTRNTEAFF. CDR3 nucleotides: TGCGCCAGCAGCCCCACACGGAACACTGAAGCTTTCTTT.